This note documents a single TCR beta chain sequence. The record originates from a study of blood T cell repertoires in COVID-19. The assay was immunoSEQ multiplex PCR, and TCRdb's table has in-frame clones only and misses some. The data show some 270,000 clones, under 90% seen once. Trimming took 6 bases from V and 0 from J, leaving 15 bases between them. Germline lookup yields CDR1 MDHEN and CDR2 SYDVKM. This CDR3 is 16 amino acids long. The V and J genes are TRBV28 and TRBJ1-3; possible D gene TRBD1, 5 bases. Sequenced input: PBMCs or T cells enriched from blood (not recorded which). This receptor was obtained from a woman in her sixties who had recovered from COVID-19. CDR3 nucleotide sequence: TGTGCCAGCAGCCAGAGACAGTACTTCTCTGGAAACACCATATATTTT. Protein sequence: CASSQRQYFSGNTIYF.